The 13 T cell receptor beta chains in this list originate from one sample, sequenced in a study of blood T cell repertoires in COVID-19. Profiling relied on immunoSEQ multiplex PCR, and the TCRdb table lists in-frame clones only, not all of them. The table records roughly 260,000 clones, roughly nine tenths of them present only once. Sequenced input: PBMCs or T cells enriched from blood (not recorded which). The receptor source for this set is a human donor in a cohort exposed to, infected with or recovered from COVID-19 (not recorded which). The donor label of this sample is uncertain.

The rearrangement uses TRBV11-2 and TRBJ2-1; TRBD2 aligns across 7 bases. V shed 1 base and J 7 bases; nucleotides not matched to a gene: 7. This CDR3 region has 15 residues. Germline lookup yields CDR1 SGHAT and CDR2 FQNNGV. CDR3 bases: TGTGCCAGCAGCTTAGGAAGCGGGGTTCGAAATGAGCAGTTCTTC. Translation: CASSLGSGVRNEQFF. Full variable domain (remainder filled in from reference TRBV11-2 and TRBJ2-1): EAGVAQSPRYKIIEKRQSVAFWCNPISGHATLYWYQQILGQGPKLLIQFQNNGVVDDSQLPKDRFSAERLKGVDSTLKIQPAKLEDSAVYLCASSLGSGVRNEQFFGPGTRLTVL.

The chain combines TRBV24-1 with TRBJ2-5, with 7 bases lining up with TRBD1. Per the germline V gene, CDR1 is KGHDR and CDR2 is SFDVKD. This CDR3 is built from 15 residues. J was trimmed by 3 bases and V by 6 bases; bases with no gene match: 9. The CDR3 reads CATSQWDSTKETQYF. The DNA for the CDR3 is TGTGCCACCAGTCAGTGGGACAGCACAAAAGAGACCCAGTACTTC.

The chain uses TRBV6-2 or TRBV6-3 and TRBJ2-1, with 7 nucleotides matching TRBD1. Germline CDR1 and CDR2: MNHEY and SVGEGT. The CDR3 has 15 amino acids. V shed 5 bases, J shed 5 bases, and the junction held 9 bases outside the gene matches. The CDR3 nucleotides read TGTGCCAGCAGTCCCGGGACAGATTTTCACAATGAGCAGTTCTTC. This translates into CASSPGTDFHNEQFF.

V usage is TRBV4-2 and J usage is TRBJ2-3; 10 nucleotides agree with TRBD2. The CDR3 loop spans 15 amino acids. CDR1 is LGHNA and CDR2 is YNFKEQ in the germline V gene. Germline trimming cut 2 bases from V and 1 base from J; bases unmatched to any gene: 0. DNA of the CDR3: TGTGCCAGCAGCCAACTAGCGGGGGGCACAGATACGCAGTATTTT. This gives the protein CASSQLAGGTDTQYF.

The chain uses TRBV9 and TRBJ2-4; TRBD2 aligns across 8 bases. Germline lookup yields CDR1 SGDLS and CDR2 YYNGEE. With 3 bases clipped from V and 3 bases from J, the junction kept 8 bases outside the gene matches. There are 16 residues in the CDR3. CDR3 sequence reads: CASSAERGNGKNIQYF. CDR3 DNA: TGTGCCAGCAGCGCGGAGCGGGGGAATGGCAAAAACATTCAGTACTTC.

The chain employs TRBV6-1 and TRBJ1-2, with 9 bases lining up with TRBD1. In germline, CDR1 is MNHNS, CDR2 SASEGT. The CDR3 length is 14 residues. V was clipped by 3 bases and J by 8 bases; unmatched bases: 7. The DNA of the CDR3 is TGTGCCAGCAGTGATTTACAGGGGGCGGAAGGCTACACCTTC. As protein: CASSDLQGAEGYTF.

The V call is TRBV9, the J call TRBJ2-1; 11 bases are shared with TRBD2. In germline, CDR1 is SGDLS, CDR2 YYNGEE. The CDR3 is made up of 16 amino acids. Trimming cost V 0 bases and J 9 bases; bases outside gene matches: 8. CDR3 in DNA: TGTGCCAGCAGCGTAGGGACTAGCGGGCGGTTTAGTGAGCAGTTCTTC. Its protein is CASSVGTSGRFSEQFF.

The chain recombines TRBV9 with TRBJ2-3, with TRBD2 as a possible D gene (7 bases). V lost 0 bases and J 6 bases, leaving 20 bases between the germline ends. Germline V lookup: CDR1 SGDLS, CDR2 YYNGEE. This CDR3 has 17 residues. CDR3 amino acids: CASSVEGGDPPVDTQYF. For the CDR3, the DNA is TGTGCCAGCAGCGTAGAGGGGGGGGACCCCCCGGTCGATACGCAGTATTTT. The full variable domain, completed using reference TRBV9 and TRBJ2-3, is DSGVTQTPKHLITATGQRVTLRCSPRSGDLSVYWYQQSLDQGLQFLIQYYNGEERAKGNILERFSAQQFPDLHSELNLSSLELGDSALYFCASSVEGGDPPVDTQYFGPGTRLTVL.

The V gene is TRBV11-2, the J gene TRBJ2-3; the match to TRBD1 covers 9 bases. The CDR3 length is 18 residues. V was clipped by 2 bases and J by 0 bases; unmatched bases: 9. The V gene's germline CDR1 is SGHAT and CDR2 FQNNGV. CDR3 DNA: TGTGCCAGCAGCTTAAGCAAAGACAGGGGGAGCAGCACAGATACGCAGTATTTT. Translating gives CASSLSKDRGSSTDTQYF.

V gene TRBV4-1 combines with J gene TRBJ2-1; TRBD2 aligns across 11 bases. The V segment lost 4 bases and the J segment 9 bases; nucleotides outside the gene matches: 8. Germline V lookup: CDR1 MGHRA, CDR2 YSYEKL. The CDR3 is made up of 15 amino acids. The CDR3 loop reads CASSLLAGGRGEQFF. The CDR3 nucleotides are TGCGCCAGCAGCCTTTTAGCGGGGGGGCGTGGTGAGCAGTTCTTC.

This rearrangement joins TRBV5-4 to TRBJ1-1; no clear D gene. This CDR3 spans 14 amino acids. Germline CDR1 SGHNT, CDR2 YYREEE (reference sequence). With 0 bases removed from V and 4 bases from J, the gap between germline ends came to 10 bases. The CDR3 spells CASSLGGSGTEAFF. The CDR3 DNA is TGTGCCAGCAGCTTGGGTGGGTCGGGCACTGAAGCTTTCTTT.

The chain recombines TRBV2 with TRBJ1-1, with TRBD1 identical over 7 bases. Per the germline V gene, CDR1 is SNHLY and CDR2 is FYNNEI. The V segment lost 7 bases and the J segment 5 bases; nucleotides outside the gene matches: 10. This CDR3 region has 14 residues. The CDR3 nucleotides are TGTGCCAGCAATAGACAGGGCGGTCGGACTGAAGCTTTCTTT. Translated, it gives CASNRQGGRTEAFF.

V usage is TRBV24-1 and J usage is TRBJ2-6; no clear D. This CDR3 is 15 amino acids long. Germline V gene lookup returns CDR1 KGHDR and CDR2 SFDVKD. Trimming removed 5 bases at V and 0 bases at J, with 7 bases between. This chain's CDR3 is CATSASNSGANVLTF. CDR3 DNA sequence: TGTGCCACCAGTGCGTCTAACTCTGGGGCCAACGTCCTGACTTTC.